This is a list of T cell receptor gamma chains from one sample in a study of Vδ1+ human thymocytes. TCRdb repeated clone calling on the multiplex PCR reads with CATT. The sample comprises 25,000 to 35,000 gamma-chain clones, roughly a fifth of which are singletons, and roughly 2% rests with the top ten. Sequencing was done on a sample of Vdelta1+ gamma-delta thymocytes from the thymus. Source of these receptors: a boy under three years old who had congenital heart surgery. The CDR3 runs from the conserved cysteine through the conserved F or W. Each record gives: J gene, V gene, clone size, CDR3 protein, CDR3 DNA. Only part of the rows carry a size: once, few, many, or a class if the clone is expanded.

>TRGJ1/TRGJ2|TRGV9|NA
CALWEVQGRYKKLF
TGTGCCTTGTGGGAGGTGCAGGGGCGTTATAAGAAACTCTTT
>TRGJ1/TRGJ2|TRGV5|few
CATWDRPAYYKKLF
TGTGCCACCTGGGACAGGCCCGCCTATTATAAGAAACTCTTT
>TRGJ1/TRGJ2|TRGV3|few
CATWDRWDKKLF
TGTGCCACCTGGGACAGGTGGGATAAGAAACTCTTT
>TRGJ1/TRGJ2|TRGV2|few
CATWDGPGYYYKKLF
TGTGCCACCTGGGACGGGCCCGGGTATTATTATAAGAAACTCTTT
>TRGJ1/TRGJ2|TRGV9|NA
CALWGITEKLF
TGTGCCCTGTGGGGGATCACAGAGAAACTCTTT
>TRGJ1/TRGJ2|TRGV3|NA
CATWDRPPLDYYKKLF
TGTGCCACCTGGGACAGACCCCCCCTAGATTATTATAAGAAACTCTTT
>TRGJ1/TRGJ2|TRGV9|few
CALWRDKKLF
TGTGCCTTGTGGAGGGATAAGAAACTCTTT
>TRGJ1/TRGJ2|TRGV8|few
CATWDSRRYYKKLF
TGTGCCACCTGGGATAGTCGGCGTTATTATAAGAAACTCTTT
>TRGJ1/TRGJ2|TRGV5|NA
CATWDGQKLF
TGTGCCACCTGGGACGGGCAGAAACTCTTT
>TRGJ1/TRGJ2|TRGV5|NA
CATWSLMKKLF
TGTGCCACCTGGTCCCTAATGAAGAAACTCTTT
>TRGJ1/TRGJ2|TRGV2|NA
CATWDGLGYYKKLF
TGTGCCACCTGGGACGGGCTTGGATATTATAAGAAACTCTTT
>TRGJP|TRGV9|few
CALWEYPSELGKKIKVF
TGTGCCTTGTGGGAGTACCCTTCAGAGTTGGGCAAAAAAATCAAGGTATTT
>TRGJ1/TRGJ2|TRGV2|NA
CATWDGKGGYKKLF
TGTGCCACCTGGGATGGGAAGGGGGGCTATAAGAAACTCTTT
>TRGJP|TRGV9|few
CALWEVKELGKKIKVF
TGTGCCTTGTGGGAGGTCAAAGAGTTGGGCAAAAAAATCAAGGTATTT
>TRGJP1|TRGV2|NA
CATWDQNRWFKIF
TGTGCCACCTGGGACCAAAACCGTTGGTTCAAGATATTT
>TRGJ1/TRGJ2|TRGV9|NA
CALWEVRTYYKKLF
TGTGCCTTGTGGGAGGTTCGGACTTATTATAAGAAACTCTTT
>TRGJ1/TRGJ2|TRGV5|NA
CATWDFSVNKKLF
TGTGCCACCTGGGACTTCTCGGTTAATAAGAAACTCTTT
>TRGJ1/TRGJ2|TRGV9|few
CALNYYKKLF
TGTGCCTTGAACTATTATAAGAAACTCTTT
>TRGJ1/TRGJ2|TRGV5|few
CATWDPPGYKKLF
TGTGCCACCTGGGACCCGCCTGGGTATAAGAAACTCTTT
>TRGJ1/TRGJ2|TRGV4|few
CATWDGGYYKKLF
TGTGCCACCTGGGATGGAGGTTATTATAAGAAACTCTTT
>TRGJ1/TRGJ2|TRGV4|NA
CATWDDCYYKKLF
TGTGCCACCTGGGATGACTGTTATTATAAGAAACTCTTT
>TRGJ1/TRGJ2|TRGV9|NA
CALWEVPRPNKKLF
TGTGCCTTGTGGGAGGTGCCTCGCCCCAATAAGAAACTCTTT
>TRGJP2|TRGV3|medium-sized
CATWDSSDWIKTF
TGTGCCACCTGGGACAGTAGTGATTGGATCAAGACGTTT
>TRGJ1/TRGJ2|TRGV9|NA
CALREDDYKKLF
TGTGCCTTGCGGGAGGACGATTATAAGAAACTCTTT
>TRGJ1/TRGJ2|TRGV8|NA
CATWDRHYKKLF
TGTGCCACCTGGGATAGACATTATAAGAAACTCTTT
>TRGJ1/TRGJ2|TRGV3|few
CATWDRPFNYKKLF
TGTGCCACCTGGGACAGGCCCTTTAATTATAAGAAACTCTTT
>TRGJ1/TRGJ2|TRGV5|few
CATWDRPPSLDYKKLF
TGTGCCACCTGGGACAGGCCCCCATCGTTGGATTATAAGAAACTCTTT
>TRGJP2|TRGV9|NA
CALWEVLPYSSDWIKTF
TGCGCCTTGTGGGAGGTGCTCCCCTATAGTAGTGATTGGATCAAGACGTTT
>TRGJ1/TRGJ2|TRGV9|NA
CALWEVRPLEFYYKKLF
TGTGCCTTGTGGGAGGTGCGACCTCTGGAATTTTATTATAAGAAACTCTTT
>TRGJ1/TRGJ2|TRGV5|NA
CATWDTSCPFFKKLF
TGTGCCACCTGGGACACCAGCTGCCCCTTCTTTAAGAAACTCTTT
>TRGJ1/TRGJ2|TRGV5|NA
CATWDGPCGYKKLF
TGCGCCACCTGGGATGGGCCGTGTGGTTATAAGAAACTCTTT
>TRGJ1/TRGJ2|TRGV4|NA
CATWDQPPYYKKLF
TGTGCCACCTGGGACCAACCGCCTTATTATAAGAAACTCTTT
>TRGJ1/TRGJ2|TRGV4|NA
CATWDGPGGHYYKKLF
TGTGCCACCTGGGATGGGCCGGGTGGTCATTATTATAAGAAACTCTTT
>TRGJ1/TRGJ2|TRGV4|NA
CATWDGWNYYKKLF
TGTGCCACCTGGGATGGGTGGAATTATTATAAGAAACTCTTT
>TRGJ1/TRGJ2|TRGV3|few
CATWGGRYYKKLF
TGTGCCACCTGGGGAGGTCGATATTATAAGAAACTCTTT
>TRGJ1/TRGJ2|TRGV3|few
CATWDAFLEEKLF
TGTGCCACCTGGGACGCTTTTTTAGAGGAGAAACTCTTT
>TRGJP2|TRGV4|few
CATWDGTPQGSDWIKTF
TGTGCCACCTGGGATGGAACTCCTCAAGGTAGTGATTGGATCAAGACGTTT
>TRGJ1/TRGJ2|TRGV9|few
CALWERGNYKKLF
TGTGCCTTGTGGGAGAGGGGGAATTATAAGAAACTCTTT
>TRGJ1/TRGJ2|TRGV5|few
CATWDLTPPYKKLF
TGTGCCACCTGGGACTTGACTCCCCCTTATAAGAAACTCTTT
>TRGJ1/TRGJ2|TRGV5|NA
CATWDSYFYYKKLF
TGTGCCACCTGGGACAGCTACTTTTATTATAAGAAACTCTTT
>TRGJ1/TRGJ2|TRGV5|NA
CATWDNPSLHYYKKLF
TGTGCCACCTGGGACAACCCATCCTTGCATTATTATAAGAAACTCTTT
>TRGJP1|TRGV8|NA
CATWDLPTGWFKIF
TGTGCCACCTGGGATTTGCCCACTGGTTGGTTCAAGATATTT
>TRGJ1/TRGJ2|TRGV2|few
CATWDGPLKEKLF
TGTGCCACCTGGGACGGGCCGCTAAAGGAGAAACTCTTT
>TRGJ1/TRGJ2|TRGV9|medium-sized
CALWEVGYYKKLF
TGTGCCTTGTGGGAGGTGGGTTATTATAAGAAACTCTTT
>TRGJ1/TRGJ2|TRGV2|NA
CATWDGPYRYKKLF
TGTGCCACCTGGGACGGGCCATATCGTTATAAGAAACTCTTT
>TRGJ1/TRGJ2|TRGV9|few
CALWEDPNYYKKLF
TGTGCCTTGTGGGAGGACCCGAATTATTATAAGAAACTCTTT
>TRGJ1/TRGJ2|TRGV4|few
CATWDILEKLF
TGTGCCACCTGGGACATCCTAGAGAAACTCTTT
>TRGJ1/TRGJ2|TRGV5|NA
CATWDSPNKKLF
TGTGCCACCTGGGACAGCCCCAATAAGAAACTCTTT
>TRGJ1/TRGJ2|TRGV4|few
CATWDPGNYYKKLF
TGTGCCACCTGGGATCCGGGTAATTATTATAAGAAACTCTTT
>TRGJ1/TRGJ2|TRGV4|few
CATWDKYYYKKLF
TGTGCCACCTGGGATAAGTATTATTATAAGAAACTCTTT